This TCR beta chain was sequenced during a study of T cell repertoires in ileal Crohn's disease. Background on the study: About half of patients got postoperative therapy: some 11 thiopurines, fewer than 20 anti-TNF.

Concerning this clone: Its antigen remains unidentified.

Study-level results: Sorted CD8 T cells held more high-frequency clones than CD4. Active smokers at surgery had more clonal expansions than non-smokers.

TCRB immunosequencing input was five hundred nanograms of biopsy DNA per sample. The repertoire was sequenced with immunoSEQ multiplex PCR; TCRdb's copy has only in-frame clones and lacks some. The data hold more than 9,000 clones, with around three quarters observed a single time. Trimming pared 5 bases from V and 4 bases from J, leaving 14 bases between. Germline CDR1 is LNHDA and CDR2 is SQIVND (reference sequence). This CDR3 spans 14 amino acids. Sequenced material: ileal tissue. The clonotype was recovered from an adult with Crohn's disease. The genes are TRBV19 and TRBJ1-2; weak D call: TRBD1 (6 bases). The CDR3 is CASSQQGVVYGYTF. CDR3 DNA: TGTGCCAGTAGTCAACAGGGAGTCGTCTATGGCTACACCTTC.